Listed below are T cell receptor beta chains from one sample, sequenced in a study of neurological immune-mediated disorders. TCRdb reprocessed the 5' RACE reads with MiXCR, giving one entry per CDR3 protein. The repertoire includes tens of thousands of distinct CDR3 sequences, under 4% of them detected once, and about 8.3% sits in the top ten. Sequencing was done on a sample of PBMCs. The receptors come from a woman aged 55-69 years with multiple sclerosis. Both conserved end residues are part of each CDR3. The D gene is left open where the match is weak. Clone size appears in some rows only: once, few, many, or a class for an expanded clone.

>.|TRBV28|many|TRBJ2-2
CASMGGDRRSTGELFF
TGTGCCAGCATGGGGGGAGACCGTCGGAGCACCGGGGAGCTGTTTTTT
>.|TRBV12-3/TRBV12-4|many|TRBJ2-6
CASSGTSGANVLTF
TGTGCCAGCAGCGGGACCTCTGGGGCCAACGTCCTGACTTTC
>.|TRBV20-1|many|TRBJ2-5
CSARPRAETQYF
TGCAGTGCTAGACCCAGGGCTGAGACCCAGTACTTC
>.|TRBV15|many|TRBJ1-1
CATSRETRPNTEAFF
TGTGCCACCAGCAGAGAAACTCGGCCGAACACTGAAGCTTTCTTT
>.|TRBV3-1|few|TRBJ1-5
CDSSKGGQPQHF
TGTGACAGCAGCAAAGGGGGTCAGCCCCAGCATTTT
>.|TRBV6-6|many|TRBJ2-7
CASSYTLITGQSSYEQYF
TGTGCCAGCAGTTACACCCTAATAACAGGGCAATCTTCCTACGAGCAGTACTTC
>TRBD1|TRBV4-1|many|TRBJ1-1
CASSQEVTGDTEAFF
TGCGCCAGCAGCCAAGAGGTGACAGGGGACACTGAAGCTTTCTTT
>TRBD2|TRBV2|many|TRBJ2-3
CASSDGSAGTDTQYF
TGTGCCAGCAGTGACGGGTCAGCGGGGACAGATACGCAGTATTTT
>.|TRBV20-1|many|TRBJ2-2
CSARVKFANTGELFF
TGCAGTGCTAGGGTCAAGTTCGCGAACACCGGGGAGCTGTTTTTT
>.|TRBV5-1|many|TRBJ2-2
CASSRNTGELFF
TGCGCCAGCAGCCGCAACACCGGGGAGCTGTTTTTT
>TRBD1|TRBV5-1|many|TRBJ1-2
CASSLGNQGARNGYTF
TGCGCCAGCAGCTTGGGAAATCAGGGGGCGCGAAATGGCTACACCTTC
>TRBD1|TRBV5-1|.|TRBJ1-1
CASNDRGNTEAFF
TGCGCCAGCAACGACAGGGGGAACACTGAAGCTTTCTTT
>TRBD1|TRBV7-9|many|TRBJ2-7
CASSLRQGVYEQYF
TGTGCCAGCAGCTTAAGACAGGGGGTCTACGAGCAGTACTTC
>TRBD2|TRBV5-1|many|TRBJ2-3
CASQPGGGRDTQYF
TGCGCCAGCCAACCCGGGGGGGGCCGTGATACGCAGTATTTT
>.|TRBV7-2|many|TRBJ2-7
CASSLDVGRGRYF
TGTGCCAGCAGCTTAGATGTGGGACGAGGGCGGTACTTC
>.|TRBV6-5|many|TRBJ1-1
CASSPTGRGTEAFF
TGTGCCAGCAGCCCCACAGGGAGGGGCACTGAAGCTTTCTTT
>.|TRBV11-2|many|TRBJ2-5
CASSLHFGAKETQYF
TGTGCCAGCAGCTTACATTTCGGTGCGAAAGAGACCCAGTACTTC
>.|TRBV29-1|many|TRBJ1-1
CSVEGRVIDEAFF
TGCAGCGTTGAAGGACGGGTTATTGATGAAGCTTTCTTT
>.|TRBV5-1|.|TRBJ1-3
CASSLRAGNTIYF
TGCGCCAGCAGCTTACGAGCTGGAAACACCATATATTTT
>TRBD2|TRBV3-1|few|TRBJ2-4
CASSQGFSGEAKNIQYF
TGTGCCAGCAGCCAAGGTTTTAGCGGGGAGGCCAAAAACATTCAGTACTTC
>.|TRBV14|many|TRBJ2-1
CASSQVPGTLFF
TGTGCCAGCAGCCAAGTCCCCGGGACACTGTTCTTC
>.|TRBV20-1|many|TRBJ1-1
CSARVPGSGTEAFF
TGCAGTGCTAGAGTTCCGGGTTCGGGCACTGAAGCTTTCTTT
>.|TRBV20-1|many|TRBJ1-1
CSAPEGGRLTEAFF
TGCAGTGCCCCCGAGGGAGGGCGGCTCACTGAAGCTTTCTTT
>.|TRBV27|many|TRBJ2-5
CASSPLGYQETQYF
TGTGCCAGCAGTCCCCTAGGCTACCAAGAGACCCAGTACTTC
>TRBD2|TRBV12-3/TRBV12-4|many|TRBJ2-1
CASSQISGGAVGQFF
TGTGCCAGCAGTCAGATTAGCGGGGGGGCGGTCGGGCAGTTCTTC
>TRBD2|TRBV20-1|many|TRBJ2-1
CSPTTPWGGSYNEQFF
TGCAGTCCAACAACGCCCTGGGGGGGGTCCTACAATGAGCAGTTCTTC
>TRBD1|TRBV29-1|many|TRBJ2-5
CSVGRPLGTGGAETQYF
TGCAGCGTTGGTCGCCCCCTCGGGACAGGGGGCGCGGAGACCCAGTACTTC
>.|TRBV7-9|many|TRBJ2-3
CASSSSLDTQYF
TGTGCCAGCAGCTCGTCCCTCGATACGCAGTATTTT